This T cell receptor beta chain was recovered during a study of response to subunit inactivated influenza vaccine (dated 2018 in TCRdb). At the level of the whole study: The study used deep quantitative T cell receptor repertoire profiling to track responses to a trivalent subunit inactivated influenza vaccine.

Libraries were built with RT-PCR. The instrument given in TCRdb is Illumina HiSeq 2500. The public reads were reanalyzed by TCRdb: fastp trimming at Q25, MiXCR alignment, in-frame beta chains only. Rows with a matching CDR3 protein are joined into one entry that keeps the most common DNA and genes. This sample lists about 500,000 distinct CDR3 sequences; about an eighth were detected once. The top ten clonotypes cover about 12% of the sample. The research as a whole found: The authors suggested that each seasonal influenza vaccination may recruit only a limited number of new T cells.

This clonotype turned up a few times. What this receptor recognizes is not known. Within one base of it there is no much larger clone, and no base qualities were kept. The time point label for this specimen denotes: around 45 days after influenza vaccine administration. The germline V gene encodes CDR1 DFQATT and CDR2 SNEGSKA (reference sequence). V is shortened by 2 bases, J by 3 bases, and the region joining them spans 11 bases. The CDR3 numbers 13 residues from cysteine through phenylalanine. Only the CDR3 portion is preserved as DNA: 39 bases, with reading frame beginning at the first base. Sequencing was performed on PBMCs from blood, taken roughly 45 days after vaccination. The receptor's source is a man aged 45-60 years who received an inactivated influenza vaccine. Donor details come from another sample of the same person, matched by shared clones. The receptor chain draws on TRBV20-1 and TRBJ2-7, with the identity of the D gene unclear. The nucleotides are TGCAGTGCTAGAATCCCCCTACACTACGAGCAGTACTTC. Translation gives CSARIPLHYEQYF.